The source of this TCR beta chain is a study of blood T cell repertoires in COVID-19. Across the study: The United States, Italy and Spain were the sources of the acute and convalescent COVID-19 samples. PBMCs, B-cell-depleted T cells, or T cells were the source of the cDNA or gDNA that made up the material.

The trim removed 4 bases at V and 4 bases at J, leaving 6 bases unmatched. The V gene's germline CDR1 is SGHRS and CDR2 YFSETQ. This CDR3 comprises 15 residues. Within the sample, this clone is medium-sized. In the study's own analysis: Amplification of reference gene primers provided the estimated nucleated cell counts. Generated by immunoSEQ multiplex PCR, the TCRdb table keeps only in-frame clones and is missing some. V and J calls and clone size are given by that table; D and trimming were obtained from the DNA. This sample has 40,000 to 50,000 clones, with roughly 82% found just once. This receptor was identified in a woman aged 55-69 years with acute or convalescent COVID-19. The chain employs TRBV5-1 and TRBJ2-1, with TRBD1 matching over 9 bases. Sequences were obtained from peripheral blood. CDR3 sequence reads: CASSHGTGIYNEQFF. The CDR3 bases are TGCGCCAGCAGCCACGGGACAGGGATTTACAATGAGCAGTTCTTC. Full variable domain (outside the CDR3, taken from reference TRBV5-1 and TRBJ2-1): KAGVTQTPRYLIKTRGQQVTLSCSPISGHRSVSWYQQTPGQGLQFLFEYFSETQRNKGNFPGRFSGRQFSNSRSEMNVSTLELGDSALYLCASSHGTGIYNEQFFGPGTRLTVL.